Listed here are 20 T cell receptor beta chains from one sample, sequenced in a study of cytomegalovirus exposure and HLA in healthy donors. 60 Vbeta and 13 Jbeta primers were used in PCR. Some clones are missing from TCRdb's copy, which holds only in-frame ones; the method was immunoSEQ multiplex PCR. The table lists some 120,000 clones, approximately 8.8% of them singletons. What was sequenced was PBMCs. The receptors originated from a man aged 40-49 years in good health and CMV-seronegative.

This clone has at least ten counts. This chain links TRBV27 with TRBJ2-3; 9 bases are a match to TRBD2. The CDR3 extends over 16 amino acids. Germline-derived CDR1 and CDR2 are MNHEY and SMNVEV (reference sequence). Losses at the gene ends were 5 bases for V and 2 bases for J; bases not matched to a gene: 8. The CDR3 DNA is TGTGCCAGCAGTCTCCAAAGCGGGGGGTACACAGATACGCAGTATTTT. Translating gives CASSLQSGGYTDTQYF.

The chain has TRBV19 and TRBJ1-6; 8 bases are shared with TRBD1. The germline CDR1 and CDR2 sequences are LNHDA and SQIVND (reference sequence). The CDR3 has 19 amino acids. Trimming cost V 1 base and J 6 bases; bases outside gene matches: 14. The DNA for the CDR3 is TGTGCCAGTAGTATAGGGACAGGGTCACTATCCCCTACTAATTCACCCCTCCACTTT. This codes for CASSIGTGSLSPTNSPLHF. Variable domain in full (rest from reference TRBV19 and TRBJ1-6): DGGITQSPKYLFRKEGQNVTLSCEQNLNHDAMYWYRQDPGQGLRLIYYSQIVNDFQKGDIAEGYSVSREKKESFPLTVTSAQKNPTAFYLCASSIGTGSLSPTNSPLHFGNGTRLTVT.

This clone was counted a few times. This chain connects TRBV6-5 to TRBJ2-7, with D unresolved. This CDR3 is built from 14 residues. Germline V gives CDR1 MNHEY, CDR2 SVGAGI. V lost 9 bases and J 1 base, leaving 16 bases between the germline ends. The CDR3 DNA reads TGTGCCAGTTTCCCGCAGGTCGGTTCCTACGAGCAGTACTTC. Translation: CASFPQVGSYEQYF.

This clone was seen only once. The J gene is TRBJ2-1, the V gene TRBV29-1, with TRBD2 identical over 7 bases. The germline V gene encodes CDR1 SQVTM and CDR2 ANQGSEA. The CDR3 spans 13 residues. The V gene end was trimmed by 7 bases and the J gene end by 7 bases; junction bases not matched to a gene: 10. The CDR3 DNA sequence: TGCAGCGCAGAGCCGAGCGGGGTAAATGAGCAGTTCTTC. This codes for CSAEPSGVNEQFF.

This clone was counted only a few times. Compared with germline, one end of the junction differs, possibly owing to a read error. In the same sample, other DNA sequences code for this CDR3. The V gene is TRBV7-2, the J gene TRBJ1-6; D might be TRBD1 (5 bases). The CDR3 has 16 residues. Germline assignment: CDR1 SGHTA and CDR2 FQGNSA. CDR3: CASSLVLTVSNSPLHF. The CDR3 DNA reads TGTGCCAGCAGCTTAGTACTGACAGTATCTAATTCGCCCCTCCACTTT.

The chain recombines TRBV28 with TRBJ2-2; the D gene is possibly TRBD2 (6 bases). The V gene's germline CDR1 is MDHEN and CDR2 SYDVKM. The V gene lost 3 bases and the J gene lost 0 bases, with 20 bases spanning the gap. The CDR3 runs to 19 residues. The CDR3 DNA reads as TGTGCCAGCAGTTTGGACGGACTAAATCGTAAAGCGAACACCGGGGAGCTGTTTTTT. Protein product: CASSLDGLNRKANTGELFF.

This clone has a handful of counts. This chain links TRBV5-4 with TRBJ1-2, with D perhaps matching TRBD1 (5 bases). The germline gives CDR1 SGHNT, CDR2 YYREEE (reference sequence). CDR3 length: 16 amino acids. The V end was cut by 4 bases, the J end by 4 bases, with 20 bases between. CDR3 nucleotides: TGTGCCAGCAGCCTAGGGGCAGAAAGGATAGCCTATGGCTACACCTTC. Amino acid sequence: CASSLGAERIAYGYTF.

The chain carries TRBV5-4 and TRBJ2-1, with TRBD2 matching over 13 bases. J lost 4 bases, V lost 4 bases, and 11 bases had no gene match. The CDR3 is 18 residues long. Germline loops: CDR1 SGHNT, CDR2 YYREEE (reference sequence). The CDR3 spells CASSPLGLAGAQYNEQFF. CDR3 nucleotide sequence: TGTGCCAGCAGCCCTCTTGGACTAGCGGGGGCCCAATACAATGAGCAGTTCTTC.

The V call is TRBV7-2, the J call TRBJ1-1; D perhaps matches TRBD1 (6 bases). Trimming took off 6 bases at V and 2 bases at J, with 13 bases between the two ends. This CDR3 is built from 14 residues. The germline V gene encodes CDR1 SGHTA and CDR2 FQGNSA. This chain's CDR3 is CASRRGQANTEAFF. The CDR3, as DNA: TGTGCCAGCAGACGGGGACAAGCTAACACTGAAGCTTTCTTT.

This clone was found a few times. The CDR3 nucleotides read TGTGCTAGTGGGTCGGGACACGATGGAAACACCATATATTTT. Its translation is CASGSGHDGNTIYF. V and J are TRBV12-5 and TRBJ1-3; D possibly corresponds to TRBD1 (6 bases). The V gene lost 6 bases and the J gene lost 3 bases, with 12 bases spanning the gap. Germline-derived CDR1 and CDR2 are LGHNT and FRNRAP. The CDR3 runs to 14 residues.

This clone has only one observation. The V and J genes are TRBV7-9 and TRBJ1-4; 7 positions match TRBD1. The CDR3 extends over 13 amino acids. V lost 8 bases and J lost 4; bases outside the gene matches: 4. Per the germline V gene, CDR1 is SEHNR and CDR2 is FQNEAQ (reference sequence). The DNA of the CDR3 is TGTGCCAGCCGCCCAGGGGGTAATGAAAAACTGTTTTTT. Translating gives CASRPGGNEKLFF.

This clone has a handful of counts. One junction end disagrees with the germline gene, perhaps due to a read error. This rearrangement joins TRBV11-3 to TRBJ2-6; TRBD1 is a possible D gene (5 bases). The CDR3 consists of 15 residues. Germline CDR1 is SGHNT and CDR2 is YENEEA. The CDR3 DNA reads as TGTGCCAGCAGCACTGGGGCCTCTGAGGCCAACGTCCTGACTTTC. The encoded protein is CASSTGASEANVLTF.

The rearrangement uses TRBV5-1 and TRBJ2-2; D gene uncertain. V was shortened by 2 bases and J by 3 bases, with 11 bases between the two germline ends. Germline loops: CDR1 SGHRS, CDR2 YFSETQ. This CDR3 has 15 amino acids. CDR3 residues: CASSFLGADTGELFF. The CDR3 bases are TGCGCCAGCAGCTTTCTCGGAGCTGACACCGGGGAGCTGTTTTTT.

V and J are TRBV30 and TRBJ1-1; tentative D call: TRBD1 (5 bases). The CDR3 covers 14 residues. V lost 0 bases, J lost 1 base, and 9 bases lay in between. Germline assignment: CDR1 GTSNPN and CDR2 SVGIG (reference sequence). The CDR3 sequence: CAWSVPGQNTEAFF. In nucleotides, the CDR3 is TGTGCCTGGAGTGTACCCGGACAGAACACTGAAGCTTTCTTT. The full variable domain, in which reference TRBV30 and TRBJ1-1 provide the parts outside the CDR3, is SQTIHQWPATLVQPVGSPLSLECTVEGTSNPNLYWYRQAAGRGLQLLFYSVGIGQISSEVPQNLSASRPQDRQFILSSKKLLLSDSGFYLCAWSVPGQNTEAFFGQGTRLTVV.

This chain's CDR3 is CASSVGASGSYNEQFF. CDR3 in DNA: TGTGCCAGCAGCGTAGGGGCTAGCGGGAGCTACAATGAGCAGTTCTTC. The rearrangement uses TRBV9 and TRBJ2-1, with 10 bases fitting TRBD2. This CDR3 is built from 16 residues. V lost 0 bases, J lost 3 bases, and 3 bases stayed unmatched. Germline values: CDR1 SGDLS, CDR2 YYNGEE.

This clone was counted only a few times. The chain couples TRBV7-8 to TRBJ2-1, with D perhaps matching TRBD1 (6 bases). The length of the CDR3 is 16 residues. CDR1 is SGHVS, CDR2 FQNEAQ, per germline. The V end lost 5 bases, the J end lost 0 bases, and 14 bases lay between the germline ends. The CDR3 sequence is CASSNYRVGSYNEQFF. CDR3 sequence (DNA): TGTGCCAGCAGCAACTACAGGGTTGGCTCCTACAATGAGCAGTTCTTC.

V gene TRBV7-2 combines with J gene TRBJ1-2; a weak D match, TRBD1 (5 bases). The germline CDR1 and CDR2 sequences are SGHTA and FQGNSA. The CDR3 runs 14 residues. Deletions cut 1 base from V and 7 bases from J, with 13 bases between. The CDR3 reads CASSLGGEAGGYTF. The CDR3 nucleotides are TGTGCCAGCAGCTTAGGGGGGGAAGCAGGTGGCTACACCTTC.

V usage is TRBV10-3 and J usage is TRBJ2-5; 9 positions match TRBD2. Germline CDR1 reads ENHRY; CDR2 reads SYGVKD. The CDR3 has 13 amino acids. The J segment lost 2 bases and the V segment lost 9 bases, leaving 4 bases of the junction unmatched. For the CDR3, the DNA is TGTGCCATGAGCGGGGGGCGACAAGAGACCCAGTACTTC. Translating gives CAMSGGRQETQYF.

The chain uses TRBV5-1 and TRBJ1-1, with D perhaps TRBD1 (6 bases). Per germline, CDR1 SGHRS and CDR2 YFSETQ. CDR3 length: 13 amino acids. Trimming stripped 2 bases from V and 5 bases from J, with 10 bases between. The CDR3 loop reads CASSLEQGTEAFF. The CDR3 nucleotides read TGCGCCAGCAGCTTAGAACAGGGTACTGAAGCTTTCTTT. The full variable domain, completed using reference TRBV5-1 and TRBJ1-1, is KAGVTQTPRYLIKTRGQQVTLSCSPISGHRSVSWYQQTPGQGLQFLFEYFSETQRNKGNFPGRFSGRQFSNSRSEMNVSTLELGDSALYLCASSLEQGTEAFFGQGTRLTVV.

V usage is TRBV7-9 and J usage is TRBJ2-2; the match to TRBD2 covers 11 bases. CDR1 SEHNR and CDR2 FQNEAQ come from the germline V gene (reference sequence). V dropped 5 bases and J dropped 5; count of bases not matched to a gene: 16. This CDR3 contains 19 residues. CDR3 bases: TGTGCCAGCAGCGCGCCGACTAGCGGGGTATATCGGGGGACCGGGGAGCTGTTTTTT. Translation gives CASSAPTSGVYRGTGELFF. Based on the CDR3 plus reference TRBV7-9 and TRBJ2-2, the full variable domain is DTGVSQNPRHKITKRGQNVTFRCDPISEHNRLYWYRQTLGQGPEFLTYFQNEAQLEKSRLLSDRFSAERPKGSFSTLEIQRTEQGDSAMYLCASSAPTSGVYRGTGELFFGEGSRLTVL.